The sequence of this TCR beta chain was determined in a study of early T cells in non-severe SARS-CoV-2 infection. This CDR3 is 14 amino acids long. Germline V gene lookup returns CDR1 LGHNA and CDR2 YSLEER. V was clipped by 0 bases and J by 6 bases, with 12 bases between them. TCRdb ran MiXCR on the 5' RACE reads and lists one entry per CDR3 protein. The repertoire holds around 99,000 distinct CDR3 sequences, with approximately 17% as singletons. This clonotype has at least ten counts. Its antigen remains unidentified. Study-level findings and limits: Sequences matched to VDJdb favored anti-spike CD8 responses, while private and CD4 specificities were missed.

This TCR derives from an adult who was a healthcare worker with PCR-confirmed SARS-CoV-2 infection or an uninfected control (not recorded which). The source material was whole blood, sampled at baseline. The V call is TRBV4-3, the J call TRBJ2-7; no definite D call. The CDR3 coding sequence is TGCGCCAGCAGCCAAGATGCCGTCCCGGGCGAGCAGTACTTC. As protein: CASSQDAVPGEQYF.